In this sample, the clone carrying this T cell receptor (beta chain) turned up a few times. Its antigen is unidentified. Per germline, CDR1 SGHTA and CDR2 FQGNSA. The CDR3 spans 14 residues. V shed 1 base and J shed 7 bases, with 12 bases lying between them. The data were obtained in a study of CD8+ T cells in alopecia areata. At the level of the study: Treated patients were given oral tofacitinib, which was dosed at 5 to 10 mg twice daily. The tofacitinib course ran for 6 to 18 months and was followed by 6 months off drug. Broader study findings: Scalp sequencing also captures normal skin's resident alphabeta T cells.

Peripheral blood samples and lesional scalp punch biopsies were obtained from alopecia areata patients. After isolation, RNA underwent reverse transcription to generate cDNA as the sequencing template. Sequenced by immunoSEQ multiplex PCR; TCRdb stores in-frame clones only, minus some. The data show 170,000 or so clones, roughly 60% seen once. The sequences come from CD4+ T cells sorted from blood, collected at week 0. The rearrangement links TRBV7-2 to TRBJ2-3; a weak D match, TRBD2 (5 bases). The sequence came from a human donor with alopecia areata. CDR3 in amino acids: CASSLVASMHTQYF. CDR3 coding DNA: TGTGCCAGCAGCTTAGTTGCTAGCATGCATACGCAGTATTTT.